This T cell receptor (beta chain) is from a study of T cell responses to AZD1222 COVID-19 vaccine. Study summary: Analyses pooled second doses at about 4 or about 12 weeks.

Study-wide results and caveats: Mostly white British, mostly female donors; authors suggested clonal diversity may be underestimated. Baseline seropositivity characterized only a handful of AZD1222 recipients.

Germline lookup yields CDR1 SGHNT and CDR2 YENEEA. The CDR3 extends over 18 amino acids. Trimming at V came to 1 base and at J to 1 base, leaving 10 bases not matched to a gene. Some clones are missing from TCRdb's copy, which holds only in-frame ones; the method was immunoSEQ multiplex PCR. The table has 150,000 to 200,000 clones, more than 85% seen once. Comments on this clone: Its target is unknown.

This sequence originates from an adult in good health. This rearrangement joins TRBV11-3 to TRBJ2-3; 8 bases line up with TRBD2. This specimen consisted of peripheral blood, obtained on day 0 of AZD1222 vaccination. The CDR3 loop reads CASSLGTQRGFRTDTQYF. As DNA, the CDR3 is TGTGCCAGCAGCTTAGGAACCCAGCGGGGGTTTCGCACAGATACGCAGTATTTT. Drawing the rest from reference TRBV11-3 and TRBJ2-3, the complete variable domain is EAGVVQSPRYKIIEKKQPVAFWCNPISGHNTLYWYLQNLGQGPELLIRYENEEAVDDSQLPKDRFSAERLKGVDSTLKIQPAELGDSAVYLCASSLGTQRGFRTDTQYFGPGTRLTVL.